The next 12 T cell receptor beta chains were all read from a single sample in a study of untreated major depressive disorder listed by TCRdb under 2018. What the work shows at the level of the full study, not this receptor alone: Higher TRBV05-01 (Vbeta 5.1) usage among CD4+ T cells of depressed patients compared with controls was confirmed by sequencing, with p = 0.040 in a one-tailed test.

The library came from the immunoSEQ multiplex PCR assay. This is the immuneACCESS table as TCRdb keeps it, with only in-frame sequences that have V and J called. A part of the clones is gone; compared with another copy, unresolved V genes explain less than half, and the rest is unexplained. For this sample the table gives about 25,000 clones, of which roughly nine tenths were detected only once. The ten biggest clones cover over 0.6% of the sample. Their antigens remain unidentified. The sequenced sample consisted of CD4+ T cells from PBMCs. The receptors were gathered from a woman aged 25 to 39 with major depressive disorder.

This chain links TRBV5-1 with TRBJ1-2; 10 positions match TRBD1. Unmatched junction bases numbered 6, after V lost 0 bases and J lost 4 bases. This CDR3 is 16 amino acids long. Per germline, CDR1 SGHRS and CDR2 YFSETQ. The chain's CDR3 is CASSLEGTGERYGYTF. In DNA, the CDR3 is TGCGCCAGCAGCTTGGAAGGGACAGGGGAGCGCTATGGCTACACCTTC.

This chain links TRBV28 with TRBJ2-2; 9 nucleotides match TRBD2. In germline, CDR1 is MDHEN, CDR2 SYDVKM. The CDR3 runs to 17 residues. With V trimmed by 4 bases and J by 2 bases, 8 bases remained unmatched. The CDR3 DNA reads TGTGCCAGCAGTTCCCTAGGGACTAGCAGAAACACCGGGGAGCTGTTTTTT. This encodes CASSSLGTSRNTGELFF. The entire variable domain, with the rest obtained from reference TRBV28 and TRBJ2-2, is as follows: DVKVTQSSRYLVKRTGEKVFLECVQDMDHENMFWYRQDPGLGLRLIYFSYDVKMKEKGDIPEGYSVSREKKERFSLILESASTNQTSMYLCASSSLGTSRNTGELFFGEGSRLTVL.

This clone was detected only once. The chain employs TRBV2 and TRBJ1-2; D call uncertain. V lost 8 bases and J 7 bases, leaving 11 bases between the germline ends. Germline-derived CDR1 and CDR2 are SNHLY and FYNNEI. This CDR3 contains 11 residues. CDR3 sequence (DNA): TGTGCCAGCGGGGATATTAGTGGCTACACCTTC. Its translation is CASGDISGYTF.

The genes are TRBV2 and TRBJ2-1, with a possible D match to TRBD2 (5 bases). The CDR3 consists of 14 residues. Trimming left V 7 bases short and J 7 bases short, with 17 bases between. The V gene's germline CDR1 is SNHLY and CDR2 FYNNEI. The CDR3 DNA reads TGTGCCAGCAACGGACTTAGCGATTGGAATGAGCAGTTCTTC. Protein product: CASNGLSDWNEQFF.

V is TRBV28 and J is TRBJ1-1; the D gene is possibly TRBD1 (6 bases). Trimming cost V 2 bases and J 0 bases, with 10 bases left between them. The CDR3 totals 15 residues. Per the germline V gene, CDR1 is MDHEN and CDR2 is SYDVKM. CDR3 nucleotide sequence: TGTGCCAGCAGTTTAGAGGGGGAAGTGAACACTGAAGCTTTCTTT. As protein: CASSLEGEVNTEAFF.

The CDR3: CASNIQGAGANVLTF. CDR3 nucleotide sequence: TGTGCCAGCAACATACAGGGGGCCGGGGCCAACGTCCTGACTTTC. The chain has TRBV6-1 and TRBJ2-6; 9 bases are shared with TRBD1. Germline values: CDR1 MNHNS, CDR2 SASEGT. With V trimmed by 7 bases and J by 4 bases, 5 bases remained unmatched. CDR3 length: 15 residues.

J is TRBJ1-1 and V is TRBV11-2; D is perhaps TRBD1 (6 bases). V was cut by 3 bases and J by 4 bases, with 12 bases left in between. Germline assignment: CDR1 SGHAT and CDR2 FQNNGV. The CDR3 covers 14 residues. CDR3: CASSFNRVTTEAFF. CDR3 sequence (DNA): TGTGCCAGCAGCTTTAACAGGGTGACCACTGAAGCTTTCTTT.

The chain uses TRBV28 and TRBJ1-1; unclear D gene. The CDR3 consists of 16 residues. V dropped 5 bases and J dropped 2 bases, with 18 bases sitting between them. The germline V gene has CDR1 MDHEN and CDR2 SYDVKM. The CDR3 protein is CASSTRALIGNTEAFF. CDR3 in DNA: TGTGCCAGCAGTACTAGGGCCTTGATCGGAAACACTGAAGCTTTCTTT.

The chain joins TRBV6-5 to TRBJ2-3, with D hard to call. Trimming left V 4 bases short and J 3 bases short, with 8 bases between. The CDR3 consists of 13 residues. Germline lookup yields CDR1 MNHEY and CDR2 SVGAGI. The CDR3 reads CASSSGRTDTQYF. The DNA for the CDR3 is TGTGCCAGCAGTTCCGGAAGGACAGATACGCAGTATTTT.

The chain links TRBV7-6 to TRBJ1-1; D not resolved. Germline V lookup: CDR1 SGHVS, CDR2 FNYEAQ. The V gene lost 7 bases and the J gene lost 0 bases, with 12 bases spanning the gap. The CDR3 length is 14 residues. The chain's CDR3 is CASTRAELNTEAFF. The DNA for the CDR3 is TGTGCCAGCACTAGAGCTGAGTTGAACACTGAAGCTTTCTTT.

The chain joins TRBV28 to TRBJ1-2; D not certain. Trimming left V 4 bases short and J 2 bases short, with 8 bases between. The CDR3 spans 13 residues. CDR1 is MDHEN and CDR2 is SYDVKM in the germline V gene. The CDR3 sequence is CASSWGINYGYTF. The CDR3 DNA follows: TGTGCCAGCAGTTGGGGTATCAACTATGGCTACACCTTC.

The CDR3 sequence: CASSQGRNPGELFF. CDR3 nucleotide sequence: TGCGCCAGCAGCCAAGGACGAAACCCCGGGGAGCTGTTTTTT. This chain joins TRBV4-1 and TRBJ2-2; D not certain. This CDR3 region has 14 residues. Germline V gene lookup returns CDR1 MGHRA and CDR2 YSYEKL. V was pared by 1 base and J by 6 bases, with 9 bases between.